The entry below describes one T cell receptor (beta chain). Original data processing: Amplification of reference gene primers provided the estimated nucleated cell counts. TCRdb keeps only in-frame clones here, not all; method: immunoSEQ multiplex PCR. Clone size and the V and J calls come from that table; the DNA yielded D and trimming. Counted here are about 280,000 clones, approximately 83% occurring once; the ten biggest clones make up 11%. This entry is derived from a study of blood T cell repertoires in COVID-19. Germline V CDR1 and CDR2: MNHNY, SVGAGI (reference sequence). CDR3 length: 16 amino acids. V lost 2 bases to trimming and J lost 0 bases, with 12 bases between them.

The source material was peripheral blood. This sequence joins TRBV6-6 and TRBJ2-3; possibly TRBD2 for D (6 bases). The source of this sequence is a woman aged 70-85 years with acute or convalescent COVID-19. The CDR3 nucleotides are TGTGCCAGCAGTTACGGTATGGGGACTAGCACAGATACGCAGTATTTT. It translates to CASSYGMGTSTDTQYF.